The clone carrying this T cell receptor beta chain was seen ten or more times. Its specificity is not known. This sample is part of a study of identical twins. With template switching, a universal primer site was added, and the cDNA carried unique molecular identifiers. TCRdb processed the 5' RACE reads anew with MiXCR; each CDR3 protein has one entry. The table records about 340,000 distinct CDR3 sequences, approximately 13% of them present only once. This CDR3 has 15 residues. V was cut by 2 bases and J by 3 bases, with 13 bases left in between. CDR1 is SGHVS, CDR2 FNYEAQ, per germline. Study-wide results and caveats: Weaker excess twin sharing was seen among beta out-of-frame sequences.

This sample also belongs to another study, concerning yellow fever vaccine responses in identical twins. This second report adds: Vaccine T cell responses of twins reportedly seemed partly convergent and partly personalized.

The sequenced sample was CD8+ T cells sorted from blood. V gene TRBV7-6 combines with J gene TRBJ1-1; no definite D call. The sequence was collected from a woman aged 18-29 years in good health. In nucleotides, the CDR3 is TGTGCCAGCAGCTTATACACCTGGGCGGACACTGAAGCTTTCTTT. Residues: CASSLYTWADTEAFF. Together with reference TRBV7-6 and TRBJ1-1, the CDR3 gives the full variable domain: GAGVSQSPRYKVTKRGQDVALRCDPISGHVSLYWYRQALGQGPEFLTYFNYEAQQDKSGLPNDRFSAERPEGSISTLTIQRTEQRDSAMYRCASSLYTWADTEAFFGQGTRLTVV.